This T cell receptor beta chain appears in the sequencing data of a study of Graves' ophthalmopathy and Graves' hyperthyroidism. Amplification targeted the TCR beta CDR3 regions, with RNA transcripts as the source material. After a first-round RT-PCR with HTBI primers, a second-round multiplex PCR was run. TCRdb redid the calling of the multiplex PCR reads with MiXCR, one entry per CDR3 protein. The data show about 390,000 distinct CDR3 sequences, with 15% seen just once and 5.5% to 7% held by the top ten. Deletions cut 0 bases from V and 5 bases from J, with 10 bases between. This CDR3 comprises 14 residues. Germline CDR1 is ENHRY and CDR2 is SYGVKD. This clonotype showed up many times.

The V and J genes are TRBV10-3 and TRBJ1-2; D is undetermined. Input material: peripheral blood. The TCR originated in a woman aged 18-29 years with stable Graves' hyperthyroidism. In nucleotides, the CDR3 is TGTGCCATCAGTGAGTCTGGGCAGTCTTATGGCTACACCTTC. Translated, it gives CAISESGQSYGYTF.